This T cell receptor beta chain was sequenced for a study of T cells in Graves' hyperthyroidism and ophthalmopathy. V was trimmed by 6 bases and J by 5 bases, leaving 13 bases between them. The CDR3 sequence is 14 residues long. The germline CDR1 and CDR2 sequences are SEHNR and FQNEAQ (reference sequence). From RNA transcripts, TCR beta CDR3 regions were amplified. The HTBI primer set drove a first-round RT-PCR of the TCR CDR3. TCRdb processed the multiplex PCR reads anew with MiXCR; each CDR3 protein has one entry. The sample contains hundreds of thousands of distinct CDR3 sequences, over 35% of which appear only once. Diagnosing involved the use of clinical symptoms, serum thyroxine and TRAb, thyroid ultrasound and orbital computed tomography. PBMCs were collected from an approximately 10 ml volume of fresh peripheral blood.

The specimen was blood. The chain combines TRBV7-9 with TRBJ2-2, with D unclear. This TCR derives from a man aged 18 to 30 with Graves' hyperthyroidism. In DNA, the CDR3 is TGTGCCAGCAGGCCTACCGGAGAGACCGGGGAGCTGTTTTTT. Protein sequence: CASRPTGETGELFF.